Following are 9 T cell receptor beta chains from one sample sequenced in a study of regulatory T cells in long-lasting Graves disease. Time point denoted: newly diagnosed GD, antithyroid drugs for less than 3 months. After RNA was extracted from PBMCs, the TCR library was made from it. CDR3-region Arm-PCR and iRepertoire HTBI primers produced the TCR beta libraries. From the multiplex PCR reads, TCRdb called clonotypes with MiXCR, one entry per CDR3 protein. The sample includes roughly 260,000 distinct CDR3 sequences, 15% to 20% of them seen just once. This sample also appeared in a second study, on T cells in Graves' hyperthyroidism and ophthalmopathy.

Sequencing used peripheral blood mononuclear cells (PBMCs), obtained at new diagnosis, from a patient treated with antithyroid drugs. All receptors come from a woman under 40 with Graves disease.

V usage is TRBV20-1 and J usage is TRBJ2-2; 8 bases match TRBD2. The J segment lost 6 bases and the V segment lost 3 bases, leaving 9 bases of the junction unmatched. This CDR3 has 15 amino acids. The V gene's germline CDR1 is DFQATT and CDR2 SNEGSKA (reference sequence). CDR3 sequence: CSASGGAPFPGELFF. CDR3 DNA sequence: TGCAGTGCTAGCGGGGGGGCCCCATTTCCCGGGGAGCTGTTTTTT.

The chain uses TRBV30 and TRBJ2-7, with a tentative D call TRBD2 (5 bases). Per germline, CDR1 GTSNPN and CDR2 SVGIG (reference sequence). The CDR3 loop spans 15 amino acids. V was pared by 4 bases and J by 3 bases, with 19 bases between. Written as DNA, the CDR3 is TGTGCCTGGACCCTTGAGGCGGGCGCCTACTACGAGCAGTACTTC. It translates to CAWTLEAGAYYEQYF.

CDR3 amino acids: CASSTDSGNTIYF. DNA of the CDR3: TGTGCCAGCAGCACAGACTCTGGAAACACCATATATTTT. This chain connects TRBV6-1 to TRBJ1-3; D is ambiguous. The germline CDR1 and CDR2 sequences are MNHNS and SASEGT. The CDR3 loop spans 13 amino acids. The V end lost 6 bases, the J end lost 0 bases, and 6 bases lay between the germline ends.

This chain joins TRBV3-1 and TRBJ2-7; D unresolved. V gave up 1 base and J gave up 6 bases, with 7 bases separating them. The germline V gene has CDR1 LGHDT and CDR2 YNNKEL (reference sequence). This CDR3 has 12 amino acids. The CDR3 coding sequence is TGTGCCAGCAGCCAAGTGTTAAGCGAGCAGTACTTC. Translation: CASSQVLSEQYF.

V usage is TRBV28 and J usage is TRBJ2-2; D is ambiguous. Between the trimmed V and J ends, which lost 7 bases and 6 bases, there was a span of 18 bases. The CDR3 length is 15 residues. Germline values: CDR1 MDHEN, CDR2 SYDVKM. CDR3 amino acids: CASTLLGSLAGELFF. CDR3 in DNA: TGTGCCAGCACCCTTCTGGGGTCGCTCGCCGGGGAGCTGTTTTTT. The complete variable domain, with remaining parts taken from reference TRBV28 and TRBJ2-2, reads DVKVTQSSRYLVKRTGEKVFLECVQDMDHENMFWYRQDPGLGLRLIYFSYDVKMKEKGDIPEGYSVSREKKERFSLILESASTNQTSMYLCASTLLGSLAGELFFGEGSRLTVL.

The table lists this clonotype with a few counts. For the CDR3, the DNA is TGTGCCAGCTCAAATTCCGCTGTCAGAGGTGGCACTGAAGCTTTCTTT. Residues: CASSNSAVRGGTEAFF. The V and J genes are TRBV18 and TRBJ1-1; D is unclear. V was trimmed by 5 bases and J by 4 bases, leaving 20 bases between them. The CDR3 sequence is 16 residues long. CDR1 and CDR2 from the germline V gene are KGHSH and LQKENI.

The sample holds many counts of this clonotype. The CDR3 DNA sequence: TGTGCCAGCAGTGAACCCCCGATAGGGCCTGGGGCCAACGTCCTGACTTTC. It is translated as CASSEPPIGPGANVLTF. This chain joins TRBV25-1 and TRBJ2-6, with unresolved D. Trimming removed 2 bases at V and 2 bases at J, with 13 bases between. The CDR3 spans 17 residues. CDR1 is MGHDK, CDR2 SYGVNS, per germline.

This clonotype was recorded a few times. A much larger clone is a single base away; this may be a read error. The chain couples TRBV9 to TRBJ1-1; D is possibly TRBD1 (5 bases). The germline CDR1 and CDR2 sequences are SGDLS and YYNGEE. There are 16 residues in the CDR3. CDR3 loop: CASSVHAGPVNTEASF. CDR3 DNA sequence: TGTGCCAGCAGCGTTCATGCGGGACCTGTGAACACTGAAGCTTCCTTT.

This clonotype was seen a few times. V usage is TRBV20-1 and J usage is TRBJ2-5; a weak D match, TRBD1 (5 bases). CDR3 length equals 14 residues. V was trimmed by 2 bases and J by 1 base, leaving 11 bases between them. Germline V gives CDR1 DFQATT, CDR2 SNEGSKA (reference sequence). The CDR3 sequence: CSARQGRLQETQYF. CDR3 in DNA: TGCAGTGCTAGACAGGGTAGGCTCCAAGAGACCCAGTACTTC.